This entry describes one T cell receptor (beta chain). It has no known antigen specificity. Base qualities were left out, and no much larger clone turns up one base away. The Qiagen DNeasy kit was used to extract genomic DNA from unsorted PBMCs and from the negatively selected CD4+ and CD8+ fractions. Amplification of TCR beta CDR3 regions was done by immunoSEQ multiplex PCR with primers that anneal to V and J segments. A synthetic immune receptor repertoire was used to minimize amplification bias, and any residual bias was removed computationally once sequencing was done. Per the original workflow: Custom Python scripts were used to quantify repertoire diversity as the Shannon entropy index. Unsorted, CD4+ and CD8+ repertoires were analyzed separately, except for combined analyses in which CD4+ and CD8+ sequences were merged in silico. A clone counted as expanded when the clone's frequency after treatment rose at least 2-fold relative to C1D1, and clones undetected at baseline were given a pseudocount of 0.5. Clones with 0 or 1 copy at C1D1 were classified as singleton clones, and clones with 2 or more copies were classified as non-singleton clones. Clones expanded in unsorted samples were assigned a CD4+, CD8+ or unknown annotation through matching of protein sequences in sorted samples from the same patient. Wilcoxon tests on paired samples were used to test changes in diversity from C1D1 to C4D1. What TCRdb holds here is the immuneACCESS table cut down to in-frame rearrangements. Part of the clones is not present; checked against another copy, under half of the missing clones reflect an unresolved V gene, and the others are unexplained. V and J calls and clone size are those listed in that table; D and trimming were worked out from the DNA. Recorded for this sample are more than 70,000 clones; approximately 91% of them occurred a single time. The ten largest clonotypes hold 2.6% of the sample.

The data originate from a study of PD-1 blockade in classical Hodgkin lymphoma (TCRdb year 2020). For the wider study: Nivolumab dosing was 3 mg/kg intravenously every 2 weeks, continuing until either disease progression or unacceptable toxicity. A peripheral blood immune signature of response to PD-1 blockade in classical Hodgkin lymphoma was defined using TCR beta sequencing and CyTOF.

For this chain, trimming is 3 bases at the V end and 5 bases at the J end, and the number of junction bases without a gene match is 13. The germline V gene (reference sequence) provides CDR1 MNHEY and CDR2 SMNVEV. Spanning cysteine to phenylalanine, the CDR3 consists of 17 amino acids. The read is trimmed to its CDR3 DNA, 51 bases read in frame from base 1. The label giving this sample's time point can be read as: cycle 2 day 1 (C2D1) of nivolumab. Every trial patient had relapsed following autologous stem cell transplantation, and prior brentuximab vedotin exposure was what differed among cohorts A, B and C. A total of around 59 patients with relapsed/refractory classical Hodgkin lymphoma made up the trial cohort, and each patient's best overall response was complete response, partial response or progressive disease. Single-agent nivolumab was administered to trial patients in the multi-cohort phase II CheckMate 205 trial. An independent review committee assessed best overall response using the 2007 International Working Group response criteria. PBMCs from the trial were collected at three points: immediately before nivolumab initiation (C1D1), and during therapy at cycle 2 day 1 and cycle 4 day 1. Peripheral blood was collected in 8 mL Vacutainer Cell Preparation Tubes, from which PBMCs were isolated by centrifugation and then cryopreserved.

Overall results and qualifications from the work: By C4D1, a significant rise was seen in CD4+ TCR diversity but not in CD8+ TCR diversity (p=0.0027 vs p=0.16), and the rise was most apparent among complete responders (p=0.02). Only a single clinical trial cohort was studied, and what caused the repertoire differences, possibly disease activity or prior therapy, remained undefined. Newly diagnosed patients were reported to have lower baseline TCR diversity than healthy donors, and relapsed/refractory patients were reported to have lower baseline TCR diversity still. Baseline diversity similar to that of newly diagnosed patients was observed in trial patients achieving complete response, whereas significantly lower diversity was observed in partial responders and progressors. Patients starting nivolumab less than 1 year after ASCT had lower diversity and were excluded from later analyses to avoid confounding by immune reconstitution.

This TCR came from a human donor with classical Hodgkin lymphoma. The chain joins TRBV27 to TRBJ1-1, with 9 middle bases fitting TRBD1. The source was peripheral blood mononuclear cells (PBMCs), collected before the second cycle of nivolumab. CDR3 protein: CASSFVREQGAGTEAFF. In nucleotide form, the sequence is TGTGCCAGCAGTTTTGTGCGCGAACAGGGGGCTGGAACTGAAGCTTTCTTT.